A single sample is the source of the 10 T cell receptor beta chains below, sequenced in a study of shared clonotypes between healthy human individuals. Measured with immunoSEQ multiplex PCR; TCRdb has only the in-frame clones, and not every one. The sample consists of a few hundred thousand clones, over 60% of them appearing once. Material: memory CD4+ T cells sorted from blood. Indicated subset: CD45RA-negative fraction. Source of these receptors: a man younger than 45 in good health.

The V gene is TRBV29-1, the J gene TRBJ1-1; no clear D. CDR1 SQVTM and CDR2 ANQGSEA come from the germline V gene. V was shortened by 3 bases and J by 0 bases, with 5 bases between the two germline ends. The CDR3 sequence is 12 residues long. CDR3 nucleotide sequence: TGCAGCGTTGAGGTGATGAACACTGAAGCTTTCTTT. Translation: CSVEVMNTEAFF.

The chain uses TRBV9 and TRBJ2-3, with D uncertain. The CDR3 runs 16 residues. Trimming shortened V by 10 bases and J by 0 bases, and 21 bases separated the two germline ends. Germline V CDR1 and CDR2: SGDLS, YYNGEE. The CDR3 is CASSFTSEISTDTQYF. The DNA for the CDR3 is TGTGCCTCATCATTTACCTCCGAAATTAGCACAGATACGCAGTATTTT.

V is TRBV6-1 and J is TRBJ2-1; D might be TRBD2 (5 bases). With 6 bases removed from V and 3 bases from J, the gap between germline ends came to 15 bases. The CDR3 has 15 amino acids. Germline V gene sequence: CDR1 MNHNS, CDR2 SASEGT. The CDR3 protein is CASSPDSNYYNEQFF. CDR3 DNA sequence: TGTGCCAGCAGCCCGGACTCAAACTACTACAATGAGCAGTTCTTC.

The V and J genes are TRBV5-1 and TRBJ2-1; D is perhaps TRBD2 (5 bases). V was clipped by 4 bases and J by 9 bases, with 17 bases between them. The CDR3 has 14 residues. The germline V gene encodes CDR1 SGHRS and CDR2 YFSETQ. CDR3 amino acids: CASSNSQGLFEQFF. The CDR3 nucleotides read TGCGCCAGCAGCAATAGTCAAGGACTGTTTGAGCAGTTCTTC.

The J gene is TRBJ1-1, the V gene TRBV6-1; TRBD1 agrees at 9 bases. With 6 bases clipped from V and 6 bases from J, the junction kept 8 bases outside the gene matches. The CDR3 consists of 14 residues. Germline V gives CDR1 MNHNS, CDR2 SASEGT. CDR3 sequence: CASRTDRGFAEAFF. The CDR3 DNA reads as TGTGCCAGCAGGACAGACAGGGGGTTCGCTGAAGCTTTCTTT.

This clone was detected many times. This CDR3 reads CASSEAGRLEKLFF. CDR3 in DNA: TGTGCCAGCAGTGAAGCCGGACGCTTGGAAAAACTGTTTTTT. The chain couples TRBV6-1 to TRBJ1-4, with unresolved D. From germline, CDR1 is MNHNS and CDR2 SASEGT. V was pared by 0 bases and J by 8 bases, with 10 bases between. The CDR3 runs to 14 residues.

The chain is built from TRBV19 and TRBJ1-2, with 9 nucleotides matching TRBD1. This CDR3 is 15 amino acids long. Germline loops: CDR1 LNHDA, CDR2 SQIVND (reference sequence). V trimming: 3 bases; J trimming: 4 bases; junction bases outside the gene matches: 6. CDR3 in DNA: TGTGCCAGTAGTATCCTGGGGACAGGGATCTATGGCTACACCTTC. It is translated as CASSILGTGIYGYTF. Based on the CDR3 plus reference TRBV19 and TRBJ1-2, the full variable domain is DGGITQSPKYLFRKEGQNVTLSCEQNLNHDAMYWYRQDPGQGLRLIYYSQIVNDFQKGDIAEGYSVSREKKESFPLTVTSAQKNPTAFYLCASSILGTGIYGYTFGSGTRLTVV.

This sequence joins TRBV25-1 and TRBJ1-1; no definite D call. V gave up 2 bases and J gave up 4 bases, with 8 bases separating them. Germline CDR1 is MGHDK and CDR2 is SYGVNS. The CDR3 length is 13 residues. CDR3 residues: CASSEPTSTEAFF. The CDR3 bases are TGTGCCAGCAGTGAACCTACTAGCACTGAAGCTTTCTTT.

This clone was counted only a few times. The gene calls are TRBV11-2 and TRBJ2-7; D is tentatively TRBD1 or TRBD2 (5 bases each). Between the trimmed V and J ends, which lost 5 bases and 2 bases, there was a span of 10 bases. This CDR3 has 13 amino acids. Germline values: CDR1 SGHAT, CDR2 FQNNGV. This CDR3 is CASSRPGPYEQYF. CDR3 bases: TGTGCCAGCAGCCGACCGGGGCCCTACGAGCAGTACTTC.

J is TRBJ2-7 and V is TRBV2, with a tentative D call TRBD2 (6 bases). Per the germline V gene, CDR1 is SNHLY and CDR2 is FYNNEI. The V and J ends lost 9 bases and 4 bases respectively, with 16 bases between them. The length of the CDR3 is 13 residues. CDR3 residues: CASTRTTRYEQYF. CDR3 bases: TGTGCCAGTACCCGGACTACCCGGTACGAGCAGTACTTC.